This T cell receptor beta chain was sequenced during a study of cytomegalovirus exposure and HLA in healthy donors. As for this clone: Its matching antigen is unknown.

The PCR contained 60 Vbeta and 13 Jbeta primers. Data came from immunoSEQ multiplex PCR; TCRdb stores just in-frame clones and leaves some out. The sample carries roughly 100,000 clones, roughly 77% recorded once. Germline V gene lookup returns CDR1 KGHSH and CDR2 LQKENI. The CDR3 is 14 residues long. Trimming took off 3 bases at V and 10 bases at J, with 16 bases between the two ends. Study-wide results and limits: Differences between HLA loci emerged in a later analysis of TCR association rates, with DRB1 most and HLA-C fewest.

The chain combines TRBV18 with TRBJ2-1, with D maybe TRBD2 (6 bases). This clonotype originated in a woman aged 18-35 years in good health and CMV-seropositive. Input material: PBMCs. The CDR3, as DNA: TGTGCCAGCTCACCTACGAGGGACTTTCCAGAGCAGTTCTTC. This sequence encodes CASSPTRDFPEQFF.